These 22 T cell receptor beta chains share one sample of origin, sequenced in a study of T cells generated in artificial thymic organoids. Semi-nested PCR with reverse primers in the TRAC or TRBC constant regions amplified each chain separately. TCRdb independently ran MiXCR on the 5' RACE reads; one entry per CDR3 protein. The sample lists around 8,500 distinct CDR3 sequences, 15% to 20% occurring once. Sequencing was performed on naive CD8+ T cells from the thymus. Stated subset: CD3+TCRalphabeta+CD8SP T cells; for blood, CD45RO-CCR7+ naive CD8+ T cells. The receptor source for this set is a human donor who gave cord blood stem cells for thymic organoid culture, a cardiac surgery patient who gave postnatal thymus, or a blood donor (not recorded which).

This clonotype was seen more than once but under ten times. The gene calls are TRBV29-1 and TRBJ2-2; tentatively, D is TRBD1 (5 bases). The CDR3 consists of 14 residues. Per the germline V gene, CDR1 is SQVTM and CDR2 is ANQGSEA. Trimming stripped 4 bases from V and 9 bases from J, with 18 bases between. CDR3 region: CSVVYAGRGWELFF. The CDR3 bases are TGCAGCGTTGTGTATGCAGGAAGGGGATGGGAGCTGTTTTTT.

The J gene is TRBJ2-4, the V gene TRBV4-1, with a tentative D call TRBD2 (6 bases). In germline, CDR1 is MGHRA, CDR2 YSYEKL. The CDR3 totals 17 residues. CDR3 in DNA: TGCGTCAGTAACCAAGATGGGCCGGGACTAGCCAAAAACATTCAGTACTTC. Translating gives CVSNQDGPGLAKNIQYF.

By share of the sample, this clonotype is medium-sized (0.01 to 0.1%). The chain links TRBV4-1 to TRBJ2-7; TRBD2 matches 10 bases. CDR3 length: 15 residues. CDR1 and CDR2 (germline): MGHRA, YSYEKL. J was trimmed by 3 bases and V by 1 base; bases with no gene match: 3. The CDR3 bases are TGCGCCAGCAGCCAAGTAACTAGCGGGGACTACGAGCAGTACTTC. This sequence encodes CASSQVTSGDYEQYF.

This clonotype is categorized as medium-sized. The genes are TRBV29-1 and TRBJ1-2; D call uncertain. CDR1 is SQVTM and CDR2 is ANQGSEA in the germline V gene. The CDR3 contains 10 residues. V was clipped by 7 bases and J by 6 bases, with 9 bases between them. DNA of the CDR3: TGCAGCGGCTATACTAATGGCTACACCTTC. Amino acid sequence: CSGYTNGYTF.

This clonotype is judged medium-sized (0.01 to 0.1%). This rearrangement joins TRBV4-1 to TRBJ2-2, with D perhaps matching TRBD2 (5 bases). Trimming took 1 base from V and 5 from J, leaving 17 bases between them. CDR3 length: 17 amino acids. Germline CDR1 is MGHRA and CDR2 is YSYEKL. The CDR3 is CASSQVSGWAGTGELFF. The CDR3 region has the DNA TGCGCCAGCAGCCAAGTATCTGGCTGGGCGGGTACCGGGGAGCTGTTTTTT.

This clonotype is medium-sized (0.01 to 0.1%) in the sample. V usage is TRBV27 and J usage is TRBJ1-6; 7 bases fit TRBD1. CDR3 length equals 18 residues. Germline V gene lookup returns CDR1 MNHEY and CDR2 SMNVEV (reference sequence). V shed 4 bases and J 13 bases; nucleotides not matched to a gene: 22. The CDR3 DNA follows: TGTGCCAGCAGTTCCGGGAGTCCAGGGGGATTCCTCTCAGGTCCCCTCCACTTT. It translates to CASSSGSPGGFLSGPLHF.

This clonotype is medium-sized within its sample. The chain has TRBV27 and TRBJ2-1, with 8 bases lining up with TRBD2. The CDR3 length is 13 residues. Losses at the gene ends were 8 bases for V and 7 bases for J; bases not matched to a gene: 7. Germline assignment: CDR1 MNHEY and CDR2 SMNVEV (reference sequence). The CDR3 protein is CASSPGGPNEQFF. DNA of the CDR3: TGTGCCAGCTCCCCGGGGGGGCCTAATGAGCAGTTCTTC.

This clonotype was observed many times. This chain links TRBV27 with TRBJ1-1, with unresolved D. There are 16 residues in the CDR3. Trimming shortened V by 5 bases and J by 0 bases, and 16 bases separated the two germline ends. CDR1 and CDR2 from the germline V gene are MNHEY and SMNVEV (reference sequence). In DNA, the CDR3 is TGTGCCAGCAGTCAGGACCGACTCCTCATGAACACTGAAGCTTTCTTT. It translates to CASSQDRLLMNTEAFF.

This clonotype was seen at least ten times. The rearrangement uses TRBV7-2 and TRBJ2-4, with TRBD2 matching 7 bases. With 6 bases clipped from V and 8 bases from J, the junction kept 13 bases outside the gene matches. CDR1 and CDR2 (germline): SGHTA, FQGNSA. The CDR3 is 15 residues long. The CDR3 nucleotides are TGTGCCAGCAGTCAAAATGTCCTGGCGGGGGACATTCAGTACTTC. This translates into CASSQNVLAGDIQYF.

This clonotype is termed medium-sized. The CDR3 here is CSAGEDKNTEAFF. The CDR3 DNA reads as TGCAGTGCTGGTGAGGACAAGAACACTGAAGCTTTCTTT. V and J are TRBV20-1 and TRBJ1-1; D perhaps matches TRBD1 (5 bases). The CDR3 is 13 amino acids. V gave up 5 bases and J gave up 1 base, with 11 bases separating them. Germline V lookup: CDR1 DFQATT, CDR2 SNEGSKA (reference sequence).

This clonotype was seen at least ten times. The chain joins TRBV5-4 to TRBJ2-1; D gene ambiguous. The V gene lost 0 bases and the J gene lost 6 bases, with 7 bases spanning the gap. CDR3 length: 13 amino acids. Germline lookup yields CDR1 SGHNT and CDR2 YYREEE (reference sequence). CDR3 sequence: CASSLVKVNEQFF. The DNA for the CDR3 is TGTGCCAGCAGCTTGGTGAAGGTCAATGAGCAGTTCTTC. Looking up the rest from reference TRBV5-4 and TRBJ2-1 gives the full variable domain: ETGVTQSPTHLIKTRGQQVTLRCSSQSGHNTVSWYQQALGQGPQFIFQYYREEENGRGNFPPRFSGLQFPNYSSELNVNALELDDSALYLCASSLVKVNEQFFGPGTRLTVL.

Concerning this clonotype itself: Given a much more abundant clone one base away, this may be a read error. The CDR3 sequence is CASSLTDDSNEQYF. The CDR3 DNA reads TGTGCCAGCAGCTTAACAGACGACAGCAATGAGCAGTACTTC. The chain links TRBV7-3 to TRBJ2-7, with TRBD1 as a possible D gene (5 bases). The CDR3 is 14 residues long. The V end was cut by 0 bases, the J end by 7 bases, with 13 bases between. Germline loops: CDR1 SGHTA, CDR2 FQGTGA.

Many counts were recorded for this clonotype. This rearrangement joins TRBV19 to TRBJ1-5; the D is unclear. Germline values: CDR1 LNHDA, CDR2 SQIVND (reference sequence). Trimming stripped 3 bases from V and 2 bases from J, with 11 bases between. This CDR3 has 15 residues. The CDR3 loop reads CASSMGRSGNQPQHF. In DNA, the CDR3 is TGTGCCAGTAGTATGGGCCGCAGTGGCAATCAGCCCCAGCATTTT. The full variable domain, its missing parts supplied by reference TRBV19 and TRBJ1-5, is DGGITQSPKYLFRKEGQNVTLSCEQNLNHDAMYWYRQDPGQGLRLIYYSQIVNDFQKGDIAEGYSVSREKKESFPLTVTSAQKNPTAFYLCASSMGRSGNQPQHFGDGTRLSIL.

The sample holds a few counts of this clonotype. The V and J genes are TRBV12-3 or TRBV12-4 and TRBJ1-5; no clear D. With 2 bases removed from V and 3 bases from J, the gap between germline ends came to 11 bases. The CDR3 has 15 amino acids. This CDR3 reads CASSLSPVANQPQHF. The CDR3 bases are TGTGCCAGCAGTTTATCCCCCGTTGCCAATCAGCCCCAGCATTTT.

This clonotype is medium-sized. J is TRBJ2-2 and V is TRBV29-1; D unresolved. CDR1 and CDR2 (germline): SQVTM, ANQGSEA. V dropped 1 base and J dropped 0 bases, with 15 bases sitting between them. The CDR3 covers 17 residues. DNA of the CDR3: TGCAGCGTTGAAGTCTCCAGTGTTTCCGCGAACACCGGGGAGCTGTTTTTT. Amino acid sequence: CSVEVSSVSANTGELFF.

Turning to this clonotype: This may arise from a read error, as a much more abundant clone is one base away. V gene TRBV6-6 combines with J gene TRBJ2-5, with D possibly matching TRBD2 (5 bases). This CDR3 has 14 residues. Germline V gene data show CDR1 as MNHNY and CDR2 as SVGAGI (reference sequence). CDR3 residues: CVTTHGNSGETQYF. The CDR3, as DNA: TGTGTCACAACCCACGGAAATTCGGGGGAGACCCAGTACTTC.

The table lists this clonotype with a few counts. A read error is possible here, since a much larger clone lies one base away. The rearrangement joins TRBV11-2 to TRBJ2-7; TRBD1 or TRBD2 may be the D gene (5 bases each). This CDR3 is built from 17 residues. Trimming took off 1 base at V and 3 bases at J, with 19 bases between the two ends. Per the germline V gene, CDR1 is SGHAT and CDR2 is FQNNGV. The CDR3 spells CASSLARLTGTHYEQYF. DNA of the CDR3: TGTGCCAGCAGCTTAGCCCGACTAACGGGGACCCACTACGAGCAGTACTTC.

With respect to this clonotype: Because the CDR3 is missing its conserved closing phenylalanine or tryptophan, this is likely a read error. V and J are TRBV28 and TRBJ1-6; no clear D gene. The CDR3 is 16 amino acids. The germline CDR1 and CDR2 sequences are MDHEN and SYDVKM. The CDR3 region is CASSLGQSSYNTPLHS. The DNA of the CDR3 is TGTGCCAGCAGTTTAGGTCAGAGCTCCTATAATACACCCCTCCACTCT.

This clonotype was detected once. A single base separates this from a much larger clone, so it may be a read error. The rearrangement links TRBV10-3 to TRBJ2-1, with TRBD2 matching 12 bases. Germline V gene sequence: CDR1 ENHRY, CDR2 SYGVKD. J was trimmed by 9 bases and V by 5 bases; bases with no gene match: 14. CDR3 length: 17 amino acids. Written as DNA, the CDR3 is TGTGCCATCAGTCGACTAGCGGGAGCTTCAGCCGACAGTGAGCAGTTCTTC. It encodes CAISRLAGASADSEQFF.

By share, this clonotype counts as medium-sized. The rearrangement links TRBV19 to TRBJ2-2; D gene ambiguous. The CDR3 runs to 13 residues. Trimming shortened V by 8 bases and J by 4 bases, and 11 bases separated the two germline ends. The V gene's germline CDR1 is LNHDA and CDR2 SQIVND (reference sequence). CDR3 region: CASFDGRTGELFF. The CDR3 nucleotides are TGTGCCAGTTTCGACGGCCGCACCGGGGAGCTGTTTTTT.

By its share, this clonotype is medium-sized (0.01 to 0.1%). This rearrangement joins TRBV23-1 to TRBJ1-2; tentative D call: TRBD1 (5 bases). TRBV23-1 is filed as an ORF, its function uncertain. The CDR3 spans 19 residues. The V end lost 0 bases, the J end lost 5 bases, and 25 bases lay between the germline ends. The CDR3 nucleotides are TGCGCCAGCAGTCAATCGGCAGCGCCCGGGACGGCGCTAGAATATGGCTACACCTTC. Translating gives CASSQSAAPGTALEYGYTF.

This clonotype came up a few times. This CDR3 is CASSLTRVGYEQYF. DNA for the CDR3: TGCGCCAGCAGCTTGACCAGGGTAGGCTACGAGCAGTACTTC. This chain uses TRBV5-1 with TRBJ2-7; weak D call: TRBD1 (5 bases). Germline lookup yields CDR1 SGHRS and CDR2 YFSETQ. The CDR3 contains 14 residues. V was clipped by 1 base and J by 3 bases, with 11 bases between them.